This passage covers 26 T cell receptor beta chains from one sample sequenced in a study of human T cells and chemical hapten exposure. Via MiXCR, TCRdb re-called the RACE reads, giving one row per CDR3 protein. The sample yields 79,000 or so distinct CDR3 sequences, 10% seen once. Noted time point: patch test 1, 2 weeks after DPC sensitization. Treatment meaning: therapeutic diphenylcyclopropenone sensitization with weekly scalp DPC. Sequenced here: whole blood, sampled in connection with sensitization to the hapten diphenylcyclopropenone (DPC). Receptors were obtained from a woman aged 45-65 years with alopecia areata. Some clones in this sample may be carry-over from other donors' samples.

This clonotype was counted many times. This chain joins TRBV28 and TRBJ2-6, with 7 bases matching TRBD1. J lost 2 bases, V lost 4 bases, and 2 bases had no gene match. Per the germline V gene, CDR1 is MDHEN and CDR2 is SYDVKM. This CDR3 is built from 15 residues. CDR3 sequence (DNA): TGTGCCAGCAGTTCGGGACAGCCTGGGGCCAACGTCCTGACTTTC. Protein product: CASSSGQPGANVLTF.

This clonotype has ten or more counts. The chain is built from TRBV9 and TRBJ2-1; 10 nucleotides agree with TRBD2. This CDR3 contains 15 residues. V lost 4 bases and J lost 2; bases outside the gene matches: 3. The germline CDR1 and CDR2 sequences are SGDLS and YYNGEE. This chain's CDR3 is CASSPGLAAYNEQFF. The CDR3, as DNA: TGTGCCAGCAGCCCCGGACTAGCGGCCTACAATGAGCAGTTCTTC.

This clonotype was recorded many times. The chain employs TRBV6-2 or TRBV6-3 and TRBJ2-4; no definite D call. The CDR3 covers 12 residues. In germline, CDR1 is MNHEY, CDR2 SVGEGT. The V gene lost 2 bases and the J gene lost 6 bases, with 5 bases spanning the gap. CDR3 amino acids: CASSYERNIQYF. CDR3 bases: TGTGCCAGCAGTTACGAACGAAACATTCAGTACTTC.

This clonotype appeared a few times. V is TRBV12-3 or TRBV12-4 and J is TRBJ2-7; 8 nucleotides agree with TRBD2. V shed 6 bases, J shed 2 bases, and the junction held 6 bases outside the gene matches. The CDR3 spans 14 residues. CDR3 sequence reads: CASSGGGLTYEQYF. The DNA of the CDR3 is TGTGCCAGCAGCGGGGGGGGTCTTACCTACGAGCAGTACTTC.

This clonotype has a handful of counts. The V and J genes are TRBV11-2 and TRBJ1-6, with 8 bases that match TRBD1. Germline V gene sequence: CDR1 SGHAT, CDR2 FQNNGV. CDR3 length equals 15 residues. Losses at the gene ends were 2 bases for V and 9 bases for J; bases not matched to a gene: 6. The DNA for the CDR3 is TGTGCCAGCAGCTTACAGGGGGCAGGAGGTTCACCCCTCCACTTT. This gives the protein CASSLQGAGGSPLHF.

This rearrangement joins TRBV20-1 to TRBJ2-5; maybe TRBD2 (6 bases). With 6 bases removed from V and 3 bases from J, the gap between germline ends came to 20 bases. There are 15 residues in the CDR3. Germline loops: CDR1 DFQATT, CDR2 SNEGSKA (reference sequence). As DNA, the CDR3 is TGCAGTGCCTCATCCGCGGGACCCCTTAAAGAGACCCAGTACTTC. Its protein is CSASSAGPLKETQYF.

The chain is built from TRBV6-6 and TRBJ1-2; 7 nucleotides agree with TRBD1. The CDR3 consists of 13 residues. Germline-derived CDR1 and CDR2 are MNHNY and SVGAGI (reference sequence). The J segment lost 6 bases and the V segment lost 0 bases, leaving 1 base of the junction unmatched. The CDR3 reads CASSYSTGDGYTF. The CDR3 region has the DNA TGTGCCAGCAGTTACTCTACAGGGGATGGCTACACCTTC.

The sample holds a few counts of this clonotype. This chain links TRBV5-1 with TRBJ2-7; perhaps TRBD2 as D (5 bases). The V end was cut by 4 bases, the J end by 6 bases, with 14 bases between. This CDR3 contains 13 residues. Germline lookup yields CDR1 SGHRS and CDR2 YFSETQ. DNA for the CDR3: TGCGCCAGCAGCCTTTCACTAGTATCCGAGCAGTACTTC. Translating gives CASSLSLVSEQYF.

This clonotype was detected a few times. The gene calls are TRBV6-2 or TRBV6-3 and TRBJ2-1; 13 positions match TRBD2. The germline V gene has CDR1 MNHEY and CDR2 SVGEGT. Trimming took 4 bases from V and 4 from J; bases not matched to a gene: 1. The CDR3 is 15 amino acids. This chain's CDR3 is CASSLGLAGYNEQFF. CDR3 bases: TGTGCCAGCAGTTTGGGACTAGCGGGATACAATGAGCAGTTCTTC.

Only a few counts were recorded for this clonotype. The chain joins TRBV28 to TRBJ1-5; maybe TRBD1 (6 bases). V dropped 8 bases and J dropped 7 bases, with 18 bases sitting between them. The CDR3 spans 14 residues. The V gene's germline CDR1 is MDHEN and CDR2 SYDVKM. CDR3 amino acids: CASLKGGPGQPQHF. DNA of the CDR3: TGTGCCAGCCTCAAGGGGGGGCCGGGGCAGCCCCAGCATTTT.

The rearrangement links TRBV7-8 to TRBJ2-7; perhaps TRBD1 as D (6 bases). The V and J ends lost 3 bases and 6 bases respectively, with 12 bases between them. The CDR3 is made up of 13 amino acids. Germline CDR1 is SGHVS and CDR2 is FQNEAQ. This CDR3 is CASSFSGEGEQYF. The CDR3 DNA reads TGTGCCAGCAGCTTCTCAGGGGAAGGCGAGCAGTACTTC.

This chain links TRBV7-3 with TRBJ2-3; D tentatively fits TRBD1 or TRBD2 (5 bases each). The V gene's germline CDR1 is SGHTA and CDR2 FQGTGA. V lost 5 bases and J lost 0, with 15 bases in between. This CDR3 spans 16 amino acids. CDR3 nucleotide sequence: TGTGCCAGCAGCCTCTCCCCCGGGGCGAGCACAGATACGCAGTATTTT. Residues: CASSLSPGASTDTQYF.

V gene TRBV5-4 combines with J gene TRBJ2-1; TRBD2 matches at 16 bases. This CDR3 has 17 residues. The V gene's germline CDR1 is SGHNT and CDR2 YYREEE (reference sequence). The V and J ends lost 5 bases and 8 bases, in that order; junction bases with no gene match: 10. The CDR3 spells CASSSGTSGRGTDEQFF. The CDR3 DNA sequence: TGTGCCAGCAGTTCCGGGACTAGCGGGAGGGGTACGGATGAGCAGTTCTTC.

This clonotype was counted a few times. This chain links TRBV5-1 with TRBJ2-6; no reliable D call. V dropped 4 bases and J dropped 2 bases, with 10 bases sitting between them. CDR1 and CDR2 from the germline V gene are SGHRS and YFSETQ. This CDR3 is built from 15 residues. The CDR3 spells CASSRFLPGANVLTF. CDR3 DNA sequence: TGCGCCAGCAGCCGGTTCTTACCTGGGGCCAACGTCCTGACTTTC.

The sample holds many counts of this clonotype. The chain carries TRBV12-3 or TRBV12-4 and TRBJ2-5, with D unclear. This CDR3 contains 12 residues. Trimming removed 4 bases at V and 5 bases at J, with 8 bases between. DNA of the CDR3: TGTGCCAGCAGTTCTTCCCTGGAGACCCAGTACTTC. Translation gives CASSSSLETQYF.

The chain is built from TRBV7-6 and TRBJ2-3; TRBD2 aligns across 7 bases. The V gene end was trimmed by 4 bases and the J gene end by 9 bases; junction bases not matched to a gene: 7. The CDR3 spans 13 residues. The germline V gene has CDR1 SGHVS and CDR2 FNYEAQ. CDR3 DNA sequence: TGTGCCAGCAGCTCGCGACTAGCCGACACGCAGTATTTT. Amino acid sequence: CASSSRLADTQYF.

This clonotype has a count of ten or more. The chain recombines TRBV6-5 with TRBJ1-1, with 10 bases identical to TRBD1. Germline V gene sequence: CDR1 MNHEY, CDR2 SVGAGI. J was trimmed by 7 bases and V by 0 bases; bases with no gene match: 20. This CDR3 contains 20 residues. DNA of the CDR3: TGTGCCAGCAGTTACTCGAAACCTCCAGCGGGACAGGGGCTAAAACGTGAAGCTTTCTTT. Its protein is CASSYSKPPAGQGLKREAFF.

This clonotype has a handful of counts. This chain connects TRBV6-2 or TRBV6-3 to TRBJ2-7, with 14 nucleotides matching TRBD2. CDR3 size: 13 residues. With V trimmed by 10 bases and J by 4 bases, 3 bases remained unmatched. Germline assignment: CDR1 MNHEY and CDR2 SVGEGT. CDR3 DNA: TGTGCCACCAGGACTAGCGGGAGGTACGAGCAGTACTTC. Translating gives CATRTSGRYEQYF.

In this sample, this clonotype turned up a few times. This sequence joins TRBV12-3 or TRBV12-4 and TRBJ1-6, with a possible D match to TRBD1 (5 bases). V dropped 6 bases and J dropped 7 bases, with 13 bases sitting between them. The length of the CDR3 is 14 residues. CDR3: CASRLAGRNSPLHF. CDR3 coding DNA: TGTGCCAGCAGGCTCGCAGGGAGGAATTCACCCCTCCACTTT.

The chain recombines TRBV6-2 or TRBV6-3 with TRBJ2-7, with 10 positions matching TRBD1. The germline V gene has CDR1 MNHEY and CDR2 SVGEGT. This CDR3 comprises 13 residues. With V trimmed by 5 bases and J by 4 bases, 2 bases remained unmatched. Here the CDR3 DNA reads TGTGCCAGCAGTGACAGGGGGCCATACGAGCAGTACTTC. This sequence encodes CASSDRGPYEQYF.

This chain uses TRBV27 with TRBJ1-5, with 9 bases lining up with TRBD1. Germline-derived CDR1 and CDR2 are MNHEY and SMNVEV (reference sequence). With V trimmed by 2 bases and J by 3 bases, 8 bases remained unmatched. The CDR3 consists of 17 residues. CDR3 loop: CASSLMGRDRDNQPQHF. CDR3 in DNA: TGTGCCAGCAGTTTAATGGGCCGGGACAGGGACAATCAGCCCCAGCATTTT.

The chain recombines TRBV7-2 with TRBJ1-1; maybe TRBD1 (6 bases). Trimming stripped 2 bases from V and 0 bases from J, with 10 bases between. Germline V gene data show CDR1 as SGHTA and CDR2 as FQGNSA. The CDR3 has 15 residues. The CDR3 spells CASSLQGTLNTEAFF. The DNA of the CDR3 is TGTGCCAGCAGCTTACAGGGGACCTTGAACACTGAAGCTTTCTTT. The variable domain in full, completed from reference TRBV7-2 and TRBJ1-1, reads GAGVSQSPSNKVTEKGKDVELRCDPISGHTALYWYRQSLGQGLEFLIYFQGNSAPDKSGLPSDRFSAERTGGSVSTLTIQRTQQEDSAVYLCASSLQGTLNTEAFFGQGTRLTVV.

V and J are TRBV20-1 and TRBJ2-1; D is uncertain. Germline CDR1 and CDR2: DFQATT and SNEGSKA (reference sequence). This CDR3 is built from 12 residues. Trimming cost V 3 bases and J 5 bases, with 8 bases left between them. The chain's CDR3 is CSARSDNNEQFF. The CDR3 DNA reads TGCAGTGCTAGGTCTGATAACAATGAGCAGTTCTTC.

This clonotype has more than one count but fewer than ten. The chain is built from TRBV18 and TRBJ1-5; TRBD1 agrees at 7 bases. V shed 5 bases, J shed 4 bases, and the junction held 8 bases outside the gene matches. This CDR3 has 15 amino acids. Germline values: CDR1 KGHSH, CDR2 LQKENI. The CDR3 DNA is TGTGCCAGCTCAATCTCGACAGGGAGGAATCAGCCCCAGCATTTT. This encodes CASSISTGRNQPQHF.

The rearrangement uses TRBV18 and TRBJ2-2, with D possibly being TRBD1 (5 bases). Trimming took off 3 bases at V and 2 bases at J, with 10 bases between the two ends. The germline V gene has CDR1 KGHSH and CDR2 LQKENI. CDR3 length: 15 residues. Written as DNA, the CDR3 is TGTGCCAGCTCACCTGAGACAGATAACACCGGGGAGCTGTTTTTT. Amino acids: CASSPETDNTGELFF.

This clonotype was seen a few times. This chain uses TRBV6-5 with TRBJ1-3; D is unclear. V was clipped by 2 bases and J by 0 bases, with 8 bases between them. Germline-derived CDR1 and CDR2 are MNHEY and SVGAGI. This CDR3 contains 15 residues. The CDR3 DNA sequence: TGTGCCAGCAGTTACCAACCGGCCTCTGGAAACACCATATATTTT. As protein: CASSYQPASGNTIYF.